Listed below are T cell receptor beta chains from one sample, sequenced in a study of T cells in Graves' hyperthyroidism and ophthalmopathy. TCRdb re-called the multiplex PCR reads with MiXCR, one entry per CDR3 protein. The sample consists of 540,000 or so distinct CDR3 sequences, 15% to 18% of them appearing once. Sequenced material: blood. The receptors come from a woman in her twenties or thirties with Graves' hyperthyroidism. CDR3s include the opening cysteine and the closing phenylalanine or tryptophan. A D gene is named only where the DNA matches it firmly. Where a row states a size, it is once, few, many or the class of an expanded clone; other rows omit it.

clone size	J gene	V gene	D gene	CDR3 DNA	CDR3 protein
NA	TRBJ1-1	TRBV29-1	NA	TGCAGCGTCTGGACGGACAGAATGAACACTGAAGCTTTCTTT	CSVWTDRMNTEAFF
few	TRBJ2-7	TRBV9	TRBD2	TGTGCCAGCAGCCGGGAGGAGGGAGCCCCCCCCCCAACCTACGAGCAGTACTTC	CASSREEGAPPPTYEQYF
many	TRBJ2-7	TRBV7-9	TRBD1	TGTGCCAGCAGCTCCCCAACAGGGGGTCCTCCCTACGAGCAGTACTTC	CASSSPTGGPPYEQYF
NA	TRBJ2-1	TRBV27	NA	TGTGCCAGCAGTTTCCTAGCTAACCGTAATGAGCAGTTCTTC	CASSFLANRNEQFF
NA	TRBJ2-1	TRBV19	NA	TGTGCCACCCGAGTCGGCACGTCCTACAATGAGCAGTTCTTC	CATRVGTSYNEQFF
few	TRBJ2-1	TRBV5-8	TRBD1	TGTGCCAGCAGCACAGGGGTGAACTACAATGAGCAGTTCTTC	CASSTGVNYNEQFF
NA	TRBJ1-5	TRBV6-2/TRBV6-3	NA	TGTGCCAGCAGTTATTGGGGGGCTGGTCAGCCCCAGCATTTT	CASSYWGAGQPQHF
many	TRBJ2-7	TRBV7-2	TRBD2	TGTGCCAGCGGAATCGAGACTGTTAGCGGGGTGGGCTACGAGCAGTACTTC	CASGIETVSGVGYEQYF
many	TRBJ2-7	TRBV11-2	TRBD1	TGTGCCAGCAGCTTAGATAGGACAGGGGGCGGCGAGCAGTACTTC	CASSLDRTGGGEQYF
many	TRBJ2-1	TRBV2	NA	TGTGCCAGCAGTGCGGCTAGCGCGTACAATGAGCAGTTCTTC	CASSAASAYNEQFF
many	TRBJ2-3	TRBV7-3	NA	TGTGCCAGCAGCCGCTTCGGGGGCACAGATACGCAGTATTTT	CASSRFGGTDTQYF
many	TRBJ2-1	TRBV19	TRBD2	TGTGCCAGTAGTACCGGGACTAGCGGACCTAATGAGCAGTTCTTC	CASSTGTSGPNEQFF
many	TRBJ2-7	TRBV6-5	TRBD1	TGTGCCAGCAGTTACTCGGGGGGACAGGGTTACGAGCAGTACTTC	CASSYSGGQGYEQYF
few	TRBJ2-3	TRBV6-1	NA	TGTGCCAGCAGTTATTACCCGGGTACAGATACGCACGATCCGCAGTATTTT	CASSYYPGTDTHDPQYF
many	TRBJ2-5	TRBV7-2	TRBD2	TGTGCCAGCAGCCGCATGAGGACTAGCGGCCCAGGGACCCAGTACTTC	CASSRMRTSGPGTQYF
few	TRBJ2-7	TRBV29-1	TRBD1	TGCAGCGTTGTATGGACAGGGGGCCTGTACGAGCAGTACTTC	CSVVWTGGLYEQYF
many	TRBJ2-7	TRBV10-1	NA	TGCGCCAGCAGTGAGAACACCGGGCCCTACGAGCAGTACTTC	CASSENTGPYEQYF
few	TRBJ2-3	TRBV4-2	TRBD2	TGTGCCAGCAGCCAAGTCTTACTAGCGGGAGTCAAAGATACGCAGTATTTT	CASSQVLLAGVKDTQYF
few	TRBJ1-2	TRBV27	TRBD1	TGTGCCAGCAGTCAGACAGGGGCGGATGGCTACACCTTC	CASSQTGADGYTF
many	TRBJ2-1	TRBV27	TRBD2	TGTGCCAGCAGTTTATCGGGGCTAGCGGGAGGTAGGGGGGAGCAGTTCTTC	CASSLSGLAGGRGEQFF
NA	TRBJ2-7	TRBV19	TRBD1	TGTGCCAGTAGTATCAACAGGGGCTACGAGCAGTACTTC	CASSINRGYEQYF
many	TRBJ2-7	TRBV7-9	TRBD1	TGTGCCAGCAGCCCGGGTTGGGACAGGGCGGCCTACGAGCAGTACTTC	CASSPGWDRAAYEQYF
many	TRBJ2-3	TRBV5-1	NA	TGCGCCAGCGGCCCCCAAGGGACTTCAGATACGCAGTATTTT	CASGPQGTSDTQYF
many	TRBJ2-1	TRBV12-3/TRBV12-4	NA	TGTGCCAGCAGTGGGACCCTAGTGCCCAATGAGCAGTTCTTC	CASSGTLVPNEQFF
many	TRBJ2-1	TRBV5-1	NA	TGCGCCAGCAGCAACGAGGGGCAGGGGCAGTTCTTC	CASSNEGQGQFF
few	TRBJ1-5	TRBV6-5	TRBD1	TGTGCCAGCAGTTCTCTCGGGACAGGGATAAATCAGCCCCAGCATTTT	CASSSLGTGINQPQHF